In its sample, the clone carrying this T cell receptor beta chain was seen a few times. This specimen belongs to a study of cytomegalovirus exposure and HLA in healthy donors. In germline, CDR1 is MNHNY, CDR2 SVGAGI (reference sequence). This CDR3 is built from 13 residues. After removal of 5 bases from V and 5 bases from J, the junction contained 5 bases not matched to a gene. PCR amplification relied on 60 Vbeta primers (plus 13 Jbeta primers). The protocol was immunoSEQ multiplex PCR, while the TCRdb copy is restricted to in-frame clones and leaves out a portion. This table holds about 120,000 clones, roughly a tenth found once.

The sample consisted of PBMCs. The sequence was obtained from a young woman in good health and CMV-seropositive. V gene TRBV6-6 combines with J gene TRBJ1-1; 7 nucleotides agree with TRBD1. CDR3 nucleotide sequence: TGTGCCAGCAGTAACCCAGGGGGAACTGAAGCTTTCTTT. Its protein product is CASSNPGGTEAFF.